This T cell receptor beta chain originates from a study of chemoradiotherapy in HPV16-positive cancers. The study's findings and limits: Candidate HPV-specific clones and E7-related TCR motifs grew in tumor during treatment.

Profiled with immunoSEQ multiplex PCR; TCRdb holds only in-frame clones, not every one. The sample has 53,000 or so clones, about 92% seen once. V lost 7 bases and J 2 bases, leaving 10 bases between the germline ends. The CDR3 spans 13 residues. The germline CDR1 and CDR2 sequences are LNHDA and SQIVND (reference sequence). Comments on this clone: What it recognizes is unknown.

The TCR was taken from a human donor with HPV-associated anogenital cancer. Specimen: blood, collected from a patient who underwent chemoradiotherapy. The rearrangement joins TRBV19 to TRBJ2-3; D ambiguous. The CDR3, as DNA: TGTGCCAGTACGGGCTCGTCCACAGATACGCAGTATTTT. This sequence encodes CASTGSSTDTQYF.